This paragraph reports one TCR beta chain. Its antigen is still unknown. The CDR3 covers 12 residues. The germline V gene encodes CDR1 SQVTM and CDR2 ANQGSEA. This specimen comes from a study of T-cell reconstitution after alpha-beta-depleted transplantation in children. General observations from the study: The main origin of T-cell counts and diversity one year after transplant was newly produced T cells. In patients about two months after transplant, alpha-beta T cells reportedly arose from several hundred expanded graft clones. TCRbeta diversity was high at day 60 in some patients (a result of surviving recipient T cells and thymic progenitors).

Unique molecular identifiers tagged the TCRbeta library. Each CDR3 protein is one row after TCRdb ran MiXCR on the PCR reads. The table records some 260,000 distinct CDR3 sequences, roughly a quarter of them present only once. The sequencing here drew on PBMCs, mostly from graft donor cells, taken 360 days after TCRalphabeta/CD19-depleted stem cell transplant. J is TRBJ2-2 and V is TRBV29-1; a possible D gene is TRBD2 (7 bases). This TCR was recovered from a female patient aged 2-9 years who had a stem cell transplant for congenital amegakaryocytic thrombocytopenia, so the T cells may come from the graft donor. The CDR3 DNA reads TGCACCGGTGGGGGGGCAACCGGGGAGCTGTTTTTT. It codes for CTGGGATGELFF.